Shown below are 11 T cell receptor beta chains from a single sample sequenced in a study of T cells in Graves' hyperthyroidism and ophthalmopathy. Researchers amplified the TCR beta CDR3 regions from RNA transcripts. First-round RT-PCR with HTBI primers amplified the TCR CDR3 region. Via MiXCR, TCRdb re-called the multiplex PCR reads, giving one row per CDR3 protein. The sample lists about 840,000 distinct CDR3 sequences; 38% were seen once. The sequenced sample was blood. The receptors were sampled from a young man with Graves' hyperthyroidism.

This clonotype was detected many times. The chain joins TRBV9 to TRBJ1-1; D is perhaps TRBD1 (6 bases). The ends were cut back, 3 bases at V and 7 bases at J, with 25 bases in the middle. This CDR3 is 17 amino acids long. Germline V gives CDR1 SGDLS, CDR2 YYNGEE. This CDR3 is CASSGRIGTLEHDEAFF. In DNA, the CDR3 is TGTGCCAGCAGCGGGCGCATAGGGACACTCGAACATGATGAAGCTTTCTTT.

The chain links TRBV6-5 to TRBJ1-5; D is possibly TRBD1 (5 bases). The CDR3 runs to 13 residues. The germline CDR1 and CDR2 sequences are MNHEY and SVGAGI. The DNA of the CDR3 is TGTTCCATCAGGCCGGGACGGAATCAGCCCCAGCATTTT. Translation: CSIRPGRNQPQHF.

The chain recombines TRBV2 with TRBJ2-7; 7 nucleotides line up with TRBD2. Unmatched junction bases numbered 6, after V lost 8 bases and J lost 2 bases. This CDR3 contains 13 residues. CDR1 SNHLY and CDR2 FYNNEI come from the germline V gene. As DNA, the CDR3 is TGTGCCAGCTTGCCGAGCGGGGCCTACGAGCAGTACTTC. The encoded protein is CASLPSGAYEQYF.

The chain employs TRBV12-3 or TRBV12-4 and TRBJ1-2; possible D gene TRBD1, 5 bases. Deletions cut 5 bases from V and 10 bases from J, with 20 bases between. The CDR3 runs to 14 residues. The CDR3 is CASSRGTAMGYYTF. The CDR3 DNA reads TGTGCCAGCAGTCGCGGGACGGCGATGGGGTACTACACCTTC.

This clonotype was observed a handful of times. The rearrangement links TRBV20-1 to TRBJ2-2; D not resolved. This CDR3 has 13 residues. Trimming took 6 bases from V and 3 from J, leaving 11 bases between them. Germline V gene data show CDR1 as DFQATT and CDR2 as SNEGSKA (reference sequence). CDR3 loop: CSAETPYTGELFF. The CDR3 DNA is TGCAGTGCGGAGACTCCTTACACCGGGGAGCTGTTTTTT.

This clonotype was counted between two and nine times. Compared with germline, one end of the junction differs, possibly owing to a read error. The chain combines TRBV7-2 with TRBJ1-5; D uncertain. Germline CDR1 is SGHTA and CDR2 is FQGNSA. The length of the CDR3 is 14 residues. In DNA, the CDR3 is TGCGCCAGCAGCCTGCCGGGCCGTAATCAGCCCCAGCATTTT. Its protein is CASSLPGRNQPQHF.

V gene TRBV29-1 combines with J gene TRBJ2-7; 8 bases agree with TRBD2. The V and J ends lost 6 bases and 0 bases, in that order; junction bases with no gene match: 7. CDR3 size: 14 residues. CDR1 and CDR2 (germline): SQVTM, ANQGSEA. CDR3 sequence (DNA): TGCAGCGTGATCGGGGGGGACCCCTCCTACGAGCAGTACTTC. Its translation: CSVIGGDPSYEQYF.

In its sample, this clonotype was seen a few times. The chain links TRBV20-1 to TRBJ2-5; D might be TRBD2 (5 bases). This CDR3 region has 14 residues. Germline V gene sequence: CDR1 DFQATT, CDR2 SNEGSKA (reference sequence). Trimming removed 0 bases at V and 7 bases at J, with 15 bases between. Here the CDR3 reads CSARDLLASGTQYF. As DNA, the CDR3 is TGCAGTGCTAGAGATCTTCTAGCATCGGGGACCCAGTACTTC.

In its sample, this clonotype was seen a few times. The chain carries TRBV12-3 or TRBV12-4 and TRBJ2-2; the D is unclear. Trimming removed 7 bases from V and 7 bases from J, with 7 bases in between. The CDR3 is made up of 11 amino acids. The CDR3 DNA is TGTGCCAGCAAAGGAAACGGGGAGCTGTTTTTT. Protein: CASKGNGELFF.

This clonotype was observed once. The CDR3 DNA is TGCAGCGTTCGGGCAGGGATGAACACTGAAGCTTTCTTT. This codes for CSVRAGMNTEAFF. The chain links TRBV29-1 to TRBJ1-1; TRBD1 might be the D (5 bases). V was clipped by 5 bases and J by 0 bases, with 10 bases between them. From germline, CDR1 is SQVTM and CDR2 ANQGSEA. The CDR3 runs 13 residues.

This clonotype was counted many times. The chain combines TRBV25-1 with TRBJ1-2; D remains unclear. This CDR3 region has 11 residues. The V and J ends lost 10 bases and 5 bases respectively, with 11 bases between them. Germline CDR1 reads MGHDK; CDR2 reads SYGVNS. This CDR3 is CATEVSYGYTF. The CDR3 nucleotides are TGTGCCACTGAGGTCTCTTATGGCTACACCTTC.